These 16 T cell receptor beta chains were sequenced from one sample in a study of low-dose radiotherapy and immunotherapy resistance in tumors. First-strand cDNA relied on TRAV- and TRBV-specific primers spanning alpha and beta chains. For amplifying TCRs, the PCR ran for approximately 18 cycles with Phusion, which was used together with a constant-region primer and the adapter on the V primers. TCRdb analysed the reads with MiXCR anew, one entry per CDR3 protein. The data contain some 7,100 distinct CDR3 sequences, approximately 53% of them singletons. The source is a human donor with advanced metastatic prostate, ovarian, gallbladder or colorectal cancer (not recorded which). This table probably holds off-target reads from a library built for another chain.

The rearrangement joins TRBV12-3 or TRBV12-4 to TRBJ2-7; 7 bases are shared with TRBD2. V lost 6 bases to trimming and J lost 0 bases; unmatched junction nucleotides: 11. There are 16 residues in the CDR3. CDR3 sequence (DNA): TGTGCCAGCAGCTCCATACCTAGCGGAAGCTCCTACGAGCAGTACTTC. It encodes CASSSIPSGSSYEQYF.

CDR3 coding DNA: TGTGCCACCAGTGATCTAGACAGGGGGAAAAATGAGCAGTTCTTC. This translates into CATSDLDRGKNEQFF. V usage is TRBV24-1 and J usage is TRBJ2-1, with TRBD1 matching over 9 bases. The junction had 6 bases not matched to a gene; V was cut back by 3 bases and J by 7 bases. CDR1 KGHDR and CDR2 SFDVKD come from the germline V gene. The CDR3 loop spans 15 amino acids.

The rearrangement uses TRBV5-1 and TRBJ2-3; TRBD1 or TRBD2 may be the D gene (5 bases each). With 0 bases removed from V and 2 bases from J, the gap between germline ends came to 7 bases. Germline CDR1 is SGHRS and CDR2 is YFSETQ. There are 14 residues in the CDR3. The CDR3 loop is CASSLGGNTDTQYF. DNA for the CDR3: TGCGCCAGCAGCTTGGGGGGGAACACAGATACGCAGTATTTT. The full variable domain, rest sourced from reference TRBV5-1 and TRBJ2-3, is KAGVTQTPRYLIKTRGQQVTLSCSPISGHRSVSWYQQTPGQGLQFLFEYFSETQRNKGNFPGRFSGRQFSNSRSEMNVSTLELGDSALYLCASSLGGNTDTQYFGPGTRLTVL.

J is TRBJ2-3 and V is TRBV28, with 7 bases aligning to TRBD2. The length of the CDR3 is 14 residues. V trimming: 3 bases; J trimming: 1 base; junction bases outside the gene matches: 1. Germline CDR1 is MDHEN and CDR2 is SYDVKM. CDR3 coding DNA: TGTGCCAGCAGTTTTCTAGCGGGCACAGATACGCAGTATTTT. Translating it yields CASSFLAGTDTQYF.

V gene TRBV10-3 combines with J gene TRBJ2-1; D gene unclear. CDR1 and CDR2 (germline): ENHRY, SYGVKD. The CDR3 loop spans 15 amino acids. V was trimmed by 4 bases and J by 0 bases, leaving 10 bases between them. In nucleotides, the CDR3 is TGTGCCATCAGTGGGGTTAGGAGCTCCTACAATGAGCAGTTCTTC. As protein: CAISGVRSSYNEQFF.

The count of this clonotype is one. The chain has TRBV10-3 and TRBJ2-2; D is unresolved. The germline gives CDR1 ENHRY, CDR2 SYGVKD. CDR3 length equals 13 residues. Trimming cost V 1 base and J 6 bases, with 6 bases left between them. For the CDR3, the DNA is TGTGCCATCAGTGAGTTTCAGTCCGGGGAGCTGTTTTTT. Its protein product is CAISEFQSGELFF.

The V and J genes are TRBV2 and TRBJ2-1, with D perhaps matching TRBD2 (5 bases). CDR1 is SNHLY, CDR2 FYNNEI, per germline. The CDR3 consists of 14 residues. V dropped 6 bases and J dropped 7 bases, with 16 bases sitting between them. CDR3 in amino acids: CASSRTRTGNEQFF. The CDR3, as DNA: TGTGCCAGCAGCCGGACTCGCACGGGAAATGAGCAGTTCTTC. The complete variable domain, with remaining parts taken from reference TRBV2 and TRBJ2-1, reads EPEVTQTPSHQVTQMGQEVILRCVPISNHLYFYWYRQILGQKVEFLVSFYNNEISEKSEIFDDQFSVERPDGSNFTLKIRSTKLEDSAMYFCASSRTRTGNEQFFGPGTRLTVL.

This sequence joins TRBV5-1 and TRBJ1-4; 10 bases line up with TRBD1. This CDR3 is built from 14 residues. Trimming took 3 bases from V and 5 from J; bases not matched to a gene: 1. Per germline, CDR1 SGHRS and CDR2 YFSETQ. The CDR3 spells CASSSGQGNEKLFF. The CDR3, as DNA: TGCGCCAGCAGCTCGGGACAGGGGAATGAAAAACTGTTTTTT. The whole variable domain, filled in from reference TRBV5-1 and TRBJ1-4, reads KAGVTQTPRYLIKTRGQQVTLSCSPISGHRSVSWYQQTPGQGLQFLFEYFSETQRNKGNFPGRFSGRQFSNSRSEMNVSTLELGDSALYLCASSSGQGNEKLFFGSGTQLSVL.

The chain recombines TRBV5-1 with TRBJ2-7; 11 bases agree with TRBD2. Trimming cost V 2 bases and J 5 bases; bases outside gene matches: 9. This CDR3 is built from 16 residues. From germline, CDR1 is SGHRS and CDR2 YFSETQ. The CDR3 DNA reads as TGCGCCAGCAGCTTCGAGACTAGCGGGGTCCAGGACGAGCAGTACTTC. This codes for CASSFETSGVQDEQYF. Supplemented by reference TRBV5-1 and TRBJ2-7, the full variable domain reads KAGVTQTPRYLIKTRGQQVTLSCSPISGHRSVSWYQQTPGQGLQFLFEYFSETQRNKGNFPGRFSGRQFSNSRSEMNVSTLELGDSALYLCASSFETSGVQDEQYFGPGTRLTVT.

The V call is TRBV7-8, the J call TRBJ1-1; D is undetermined. The germline V gene has CDR1 SGHVS and CDR2 FQNEAQ. The CDR3 has 13 residues. V dropped 0 bases and J dropped 1 base, with 3 bases sitting between them. CDR3 sequence reads: CASSLAQNTEAFF. CDR3 in DNA: TGTGCCAGCAGCTTAGCGCAGAACACTGAAGCTTTCTTT. The full variable domain, with the rest looked up from reference TRBV7-8 and TRBJ1-1, is GAGVSQSPRYKVAKRGQDVALRCDPISGHVSLFWYQQALGQGPEFLTYFQNEAQLDKSGLPSDRFFAERPEGSVSTLKIQRTQQEDSAVYLCASSLAQNTEAFFGQGTRLTVV.

This clonotype has only one observation. This CDR3 reads CASGAPWNTEAFF. The CDR3 DNA is TGTGCTAGTGGTGCCCCGTGGAACACTGAAGCTTTCTTT. This rearrangement joins TRBV12-5 to TRBJ1-1; D is undetermined. CDR3 length: 13 residues. CDR1 LGHNT and CDR2 FRNRAP come from the germline V gene. V lost 5 bases to trimming and J lost 1 base, with 8 bases between them.

The chain combines TRBV3-1 with TRBJ1-5; D is unresolved. Trimming pared 0 bases from V and 5 bases from J, leaving 5 bases between. The CDR3 contains 13 residues. Germline values: CDR1 LGHDT, CDR2 YNNKEL (reference sequence). The CDR3 DNA reads TGTGCCAGCAGCCAAGATTTACATCAGCCCCAGCATTTT. Its translation: CASSQDLHQPQHF.

The chain joins TRBV29-1 to TRBJ1-1, with 12 nucleotides matching TRBD1. The germline CDR1 and CDR2 sequences are SQVTM and ANQGSEA. This CDR3 spans 15 amino acids. Trimming at V came to 6 bases and at J to 7 bases, leaving 12 bases not matched to a gene. CDR3 sequence (DNA): TGCAGCGTGGAAAGCAGGGACAGGGGGCCGAGTGAAGCTTTCTTT. This codes for CSVESRDRGPSEAFF. Supplemented by reference TRBV29-1 and TRBJ1-1, the full variable domain reads SAVISQKPSRDICQRGTSLTIQCQVDSQVTMMFWYRQQPGQSLTLIATANQGSEATYESGFVIDKFPISRPNLTFSTLTVSNMSPEDSSIYLCSVESRDRGPSEAFFGQGTRLTVV.

This chain connects TRBV6-6 to TRBJ2-1; 9 nucleotides line up with TRBD2. The V and J ends lost 11 bases and 6 bases, in that order; junction bases with no gene match: 11. The germline gives CDR1 MNHNY, CDR2 SVGAGI (reference sequence). CDR3 length: 14 amino acids. The DNA for the CDR3 is TGTGCCGTCCTTAGCGGGGGCCTACCCAATGAGCAGTTCTTC. This sequence encodes CAVLSGGLPNEQFF.

The chain recombines TRBV7-9 with TRBJ1-2, with unresolved D. CDR3 length equals 14 residues. Per germline, CDR1 SEHNR and CDR2 FQNEAQ (reference sequence). V dropped 3 bases and J dropped 5 bases, with 13 bases sitting between them. The CDR3 reads CASSLAGEEYGYTF. DNA of the CDR3: TGTGCCAGCAGCTTGGCCGGAGAAGAGTATGGCTACACCTTC.

This sequence joins TRBV10-3 and TRBJ2-7; 7 bases are shared with TRBD1. CDR3 length: 14 amino acids. V lost 4 bases, J lost 1 base, and 4 bases stayed unmatched. The V gene's germline CDR1 is ENHRY and CDR2 SYGVKD. As DNA, the CDR3 is TGTGCCATCAGTGCGACAGGGAATTCCTACGAGCAGTACTTC. Translated, it gives CAISATGNSYEQYF.